This T cell receptor beta chain was identified in a study of patients and donors after allogeneic stem cell transplantation. TCRdb itself ran the RT-PCR reads through MiXCR, one entry per CDR3 protein. This sample has under 170,000 distinct CDR3 sequences, with roughly two fifths found just once. In this sample, this clonotype turned up a few times. Germline V lookup: CDR1 LNHNV, CDR2 YYDKDF (reference sequence). The CDR3 has 15 amino acids. Trimming shortened V by 1 base and J by 0 bases, and 7 bases separated the two germline ends. The sequenced material came from blood, either unsorted or a sorted T cell fraction (not recorded which). This chain connects TRBV15 to TRBJ1-3; D is unresolved. This TCR was sampled from a human donor who was either an allogeneic HSCT recipient or a stem cell or donor lymphocyte infusion donor (not recorded which). It is not recorded whose cells these are; they may come from a transplant donor. CDR3 DNA: TGTGCCACCAGCAGAGGCCCAGGCTCTGGAAACACCATATATTTT. Residues: CATSRGPGSGNTIYF. Combining the CDR3 with reference TRBV15 and TRBJ1-3 gives the whole variable domain DAMVIQNPRYQVTQFGKPVTLSCSQTLNHNVMYWYQQKSSQAPKLLFHYYDKDFNNEADTPDNFQSRRPNTSFCFLDIRSPGLGDTAMYLCATSRGPGSGNTIYFGEGSWLTVV.